This TCR beta chain was sequenced for a study of CD8+ T cells in alopecia areata (dated by TCRdb to between 2018 and 2020). About the study as a whole: Treated patients were enrolled in an open-label pilot trial of oral tofacitinib, 5 to 10 mg twice daily, for moderate-to-severe alopecia areata. immunoSEQ multiplex PCR using 35 Vbeta forward primers and 13 Jbeta reverse primers was used to amplify TCRbeta CDR3 regions. Scalp clonality was compared across normal scalp (n=4), patchy alopecia areata scalp (n=8), and alopecia totalis/universalis scalp (n=8). RNA came from the PAXgene miRNA kit for fixed scalp, the miRNeasy kit for PBMCs, and the RNeasy kit for mouse skin. To study T cell clonal expansion in alopecia areata, the researchers applied high-throughput TCRbeta sequencing to both the C3H/HeJ mouse model and human patients. In humans, TCRbeta sequencing was performed on scalp tissue and on sorted CD4+ and CD8+ peripheral blood T cells from healthy controls and from patients with patchy or totalis/universalis alopecia areata. Patients on tofacitinib were biopsied at baseline and after 4 and 24 weeks of treatment, and several of the patients also had a later scalp biopsy. Patients received tofacitinib for 6 to 18 months and were then followed off drug for 6 months to check for delayed response and recurrence.

Overall results and qualifications from the work: Shared TCR sequences between patients were less evident than in mice, which may be partly attributable to HLA diversity in the patient population. Compared with normal scalp, lesional scalp had higher clonality and more expanded CD8+ clones, particularly in alopecia totalis/universalis, a pattern that suggests antigenic drive. Unlike mouse skin, where gammadelta T cells dominate, normal human skin contains resident alphabeta T cells that get sequenced too, which complicates analysis of the scalp TCR repertoire.

A note on this clone: Which antigen it targets is not known. It has no much larger one-base neighbor in the sample; base qualities were not kept.

CDR1 MGHRA and CDR2 YSYEKL are derived from the germline V gene. V and J lose 0 bases and 2 bases, and a span of 8 bases separates them. The CDR3 contains 14 residues, cysteine and phenylalanine counted. Here the CDR3 DNA is all that survives: 42 bases in frame from base 1. The library was generated by the immunoSEQ multiplex PCR assay. RNA was extracted from all samples and reverse transcribed into cDNA, which served as template for TCR sequencing. First-strand cDNA was synthesized using SuperScript III with a 2:1 mix of oligo-dT and random hexamers. A synthetic immune receptor repertoire was used to measure amplification bias, and any remaining bias was corrected computationally. From the authors' description of their analysis: Raw reads were preprocessed for error removal, and CDR3 was defined according to IMGT conventions as running from the conserved cysteine to phenylalanine. Clonality was computed as 1 minus the Shannon entropy, with the entropy normalized by log2 of the number of productive unique TCRs. Whether scalp clones were CD4 or CD8 was inferred by matching scalp TCRbeta sequences against CD4 and CD8 repertoires sorted from blood. TCRdb took this table from immuneACCESS and kept in-frame rearrangements with V and J called. Such tables lack part of the clones; where checked against another copy, unresolved V genes explain under half of the gap, and the rest is unexplained. The V and J calls and clone size are taken from that table; D and trimming were inferred from the DNA. The sample yields about 56,000 clones; 96% were counted once. Roughly 25% of the sample comes from the top ten.

The time point label on this specimen signifies: baseline before oral tofacitinib. From alopecia areata patients, peripheral blood was collected along with lesional scalp punch biopsies. After PBMCs were isolated by density centrifugation and stained for CD3, CD4 and CD8, a FACSAria was used to sort CD4+ and CD8+ T cells. The clonotype was recovered from a human donor with alopecia areata. The sample consisted of CD8+ T cells sorted from blood, taken at week 0. The chain is encoded by TRBV4-1 joined to TRBJ2-7; a confident D gene designation cannot be given. The CDR3 protein is CASSQEVSAYEQYF. The DNA sequence follows: TGCGCCAGCAGCCAAGAGGTCTCAGCCTACGAGCAGTACTTC.